This section outlines one TCR beta chain sequence together with its context. Its cognate antigen is unknown. These data originate in a study of monozygotic twins with inflammatory bowel disease. Per the germline V gene, CDR1 is SEHNR and CDR2 is FQNEAQ (reference sequence). CDR3 length: 14 amino acids. T cells were not sorted, and total RNA was isolated straight from whole blood. Study results and caveats: IBD patients exhibited fewer clonotypes shared with other individuals than healthy twins, particularly with disease activity.

UMIs containing a 6-nucleotide sample barcode were added via template switching. Reprocessing the 5' RACE reads, TCRdb reports a single entry for every CDR3 protein and omits DNA. The table lists approximately 400,000 distinct CDR3 sequences. The sequence came from a human donor with ulcerative colitis or Crohn's disease, or a healthy co-twin of an affected twin (not recorded which). The chain couples TRBV7-9 to TRBJ2-7. The sequencing sample was made of blood. The CDR3: CASSIAGVIYEQYF.